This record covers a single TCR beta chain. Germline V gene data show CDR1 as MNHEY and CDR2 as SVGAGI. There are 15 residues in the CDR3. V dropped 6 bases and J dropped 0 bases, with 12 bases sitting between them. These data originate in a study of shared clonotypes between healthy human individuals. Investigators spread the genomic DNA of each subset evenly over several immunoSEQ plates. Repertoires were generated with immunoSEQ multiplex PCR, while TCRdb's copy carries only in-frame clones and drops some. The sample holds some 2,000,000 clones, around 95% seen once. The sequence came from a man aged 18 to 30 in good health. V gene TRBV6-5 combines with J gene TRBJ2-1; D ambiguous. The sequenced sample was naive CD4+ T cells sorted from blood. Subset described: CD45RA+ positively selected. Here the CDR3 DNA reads TGTGCCAGCAGCCGAAAGGCTGGCTCCTACAATGAGCAGTTCTTC. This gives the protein CASSRKAGSYNEQFF.